This T cell receptor (beta chain) was identified in a study of tumor and adjacent non-tumor tissue in lung cancer. Across the study: Histology: about a dozen adenocarcinoma, a couple of squamous cell carcinoma, 1 small cell lung cancer.

Three rounds of nested PCR, following a modified ARM-PCR protocol, produced the TCRbeta library. TCRdb reprocessed the multiplex PCR reads via MiXCR and lists one record per CDR3 protein. This sample has 70,000 to 95,000 distinct CDR3 sequences, with 76% found just once. This sample's RNA came from whole unsorted tissue. The normal lung tissue was taken more than 3 cm from the tumor edge. CDR3 length equals 20 residues. V shed 9 bases and J shed 0 bases, with 27 bases lying between them. The germline gives CDR1 SEHNR, CDR2 FQNEAQ (reference sequence). J is TRBJ1-6 and V is TRBV7-9; the D is unclear. Sequencing input: distant non-tumor lung tissue. The clonotype was recovered from a man between 65 and 80 years old with non-small cell lung cancer. DNA of the CDR3: TGTGCCAGGAGCATAGCCATCGGTTTCCCATATAGCTCCTATAATTCACCCCTCCACTTT. It yields the protein CARSIAIGFPYSSYNSPLHF.